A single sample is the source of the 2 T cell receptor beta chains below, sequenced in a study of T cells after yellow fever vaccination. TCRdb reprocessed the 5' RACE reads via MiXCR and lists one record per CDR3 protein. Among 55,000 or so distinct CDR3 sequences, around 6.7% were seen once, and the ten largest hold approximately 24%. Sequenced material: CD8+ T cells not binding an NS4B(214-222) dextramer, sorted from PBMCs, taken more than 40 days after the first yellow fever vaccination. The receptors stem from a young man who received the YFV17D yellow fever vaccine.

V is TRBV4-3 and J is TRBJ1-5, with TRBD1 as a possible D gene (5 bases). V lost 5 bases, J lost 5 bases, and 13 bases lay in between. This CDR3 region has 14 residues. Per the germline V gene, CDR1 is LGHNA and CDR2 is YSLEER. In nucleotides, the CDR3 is TGCGCCAGCAGCGAAACAGGTCTTCATCAGCCCCAGCATTTT. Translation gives CASSETGLHQPQHF.

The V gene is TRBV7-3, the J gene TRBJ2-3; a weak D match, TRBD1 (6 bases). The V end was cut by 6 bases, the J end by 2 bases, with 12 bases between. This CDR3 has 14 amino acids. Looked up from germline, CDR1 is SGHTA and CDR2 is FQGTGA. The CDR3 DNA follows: TGTGCCAGCAGTTCGGACAGCCTCACAGATACGCAGTATTTT. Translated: CASSSDSLTDTQYF.